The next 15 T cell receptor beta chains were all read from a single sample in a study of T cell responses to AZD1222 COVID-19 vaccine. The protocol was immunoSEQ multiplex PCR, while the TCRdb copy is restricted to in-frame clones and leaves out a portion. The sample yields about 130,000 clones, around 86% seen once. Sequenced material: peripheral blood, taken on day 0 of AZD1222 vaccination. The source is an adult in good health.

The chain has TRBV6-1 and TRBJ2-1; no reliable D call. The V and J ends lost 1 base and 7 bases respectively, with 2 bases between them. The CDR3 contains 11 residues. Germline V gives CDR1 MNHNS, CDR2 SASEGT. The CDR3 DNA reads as TGTGCCAGCAGTGAAGTGAATGAGCAGTTCTTC. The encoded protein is CASSEVNEQFF.

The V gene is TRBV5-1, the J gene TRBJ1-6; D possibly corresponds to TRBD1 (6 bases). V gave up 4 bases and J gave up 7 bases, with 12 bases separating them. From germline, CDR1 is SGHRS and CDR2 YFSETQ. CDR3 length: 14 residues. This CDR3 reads CASSLGGANSPLHF. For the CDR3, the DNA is TGCGCCAGCAGCCTGGGGGGGGCGAATTCACCCCTCCACTTT.

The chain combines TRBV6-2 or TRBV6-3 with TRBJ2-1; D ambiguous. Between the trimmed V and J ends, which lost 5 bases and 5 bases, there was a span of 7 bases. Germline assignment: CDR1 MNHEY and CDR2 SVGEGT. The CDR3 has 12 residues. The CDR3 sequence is CASSVGHNEQFF. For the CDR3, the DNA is TGTGCCAGCAGTGTGGGCCACAATGAGCAGTTCTTC.

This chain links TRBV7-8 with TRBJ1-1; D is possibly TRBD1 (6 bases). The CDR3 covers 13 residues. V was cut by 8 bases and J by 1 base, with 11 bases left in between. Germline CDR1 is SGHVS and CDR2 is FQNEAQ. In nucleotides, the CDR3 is TGTGCCAGCCAATCACAGGGGAACACTGAAGCTTTCTTT. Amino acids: CASQSQGNTEAFF.

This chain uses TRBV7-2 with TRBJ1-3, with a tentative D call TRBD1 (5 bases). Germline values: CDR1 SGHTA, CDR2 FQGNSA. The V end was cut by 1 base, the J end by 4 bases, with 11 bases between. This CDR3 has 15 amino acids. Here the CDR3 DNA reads TGTGCCAGCAGCTTAGTTGGGGCGTGGGGAAACACCATATATTTT. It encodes CASSLVGAWGNTIYF. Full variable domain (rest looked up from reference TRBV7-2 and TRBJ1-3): GAGVSQSPSNKVTEKGKDVELRCDPISGHTALYWYRQSLGQGLEFLIYFQGNSAPDKSGLPSDRFSAERTGGSVSTLTIQRTQQEDSAVYLCASSLVGAWGNTIYFGEGSWLTVV.

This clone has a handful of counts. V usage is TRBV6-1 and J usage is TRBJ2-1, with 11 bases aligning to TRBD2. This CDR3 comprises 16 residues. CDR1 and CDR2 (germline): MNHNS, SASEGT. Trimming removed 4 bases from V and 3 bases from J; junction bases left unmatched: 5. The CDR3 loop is CASSGKLAGGYNEQFF. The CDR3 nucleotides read TGTGCCAGCAGTGGGAAGCTAGCGGGGGGCTACAATGAGCAGTTCTTC.

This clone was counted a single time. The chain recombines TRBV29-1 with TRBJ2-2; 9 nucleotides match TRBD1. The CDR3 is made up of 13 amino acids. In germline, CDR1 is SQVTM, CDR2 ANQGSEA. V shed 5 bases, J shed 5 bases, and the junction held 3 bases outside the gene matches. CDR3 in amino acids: CSVRTGVTGELFF. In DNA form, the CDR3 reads TGCAGCGTTCGGACAGGGGTTACCGGGGAGCTGTTTTTT.

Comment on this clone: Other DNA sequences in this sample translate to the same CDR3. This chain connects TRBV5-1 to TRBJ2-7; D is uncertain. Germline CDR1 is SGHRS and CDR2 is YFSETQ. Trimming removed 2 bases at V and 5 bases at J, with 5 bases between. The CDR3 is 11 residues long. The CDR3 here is CASSLGHEQYF. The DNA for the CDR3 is TGCGCCAGCAGCTTAGGGCACGAGCAGTACTTC.

This CDR3 is CASSIFTGGWDTGELFF. For the CDR3, the DNA is TGTGCCAGTAGTATATTCACAGGGGGCTGGGACACCGGGGAGCTGTTTTTT. The V gene is TRBV19, the J gene TRBJ2-2; TRBD1 agrees at 9 bases. Germline V gives CDR1 LNHDA, CDR2 SQIVND (reference sequence). The trim removed 2 bases at V and 3 bases at J, leaving 7 bases unmatched. There are 17 residues in the CDR3. Together with reference TRBV19 and TRBJ2-2, the CDR3 gives the full variable domain: DGGITQSPKYLFRKEGQNVTLSCEQNLNHDAMYWYRQDPGQGLRLIYYSQIVNDFQKGDIAEGYSVSREKKESFPLTVTSAQKNPTAFYLCASSIFTGGWDTGELFFGEGSRLTVL.

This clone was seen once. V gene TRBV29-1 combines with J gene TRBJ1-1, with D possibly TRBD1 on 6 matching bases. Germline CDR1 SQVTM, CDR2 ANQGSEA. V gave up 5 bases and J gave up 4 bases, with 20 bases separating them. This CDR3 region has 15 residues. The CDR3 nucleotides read TGCAGCGTTCGCGGGACACCCTCGGCTGCCACTGAAGCTTTCTTT. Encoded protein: CSVRGTPSAATEAFF.

The CDR3 sequence: CASLHTEANEQFF. The CDR3 bases are TGTGCCTCCCTCCATACGGAGGCCAATGAGCAGTTCTTC. This sequence joins TRBV10-3 and TRBJ2-1; TRBD2 might be the D (5 bases). Germline CDR1 is ENHRY and CDR2 is SYGVKD. The CDR3 runs 13 residues. V was pared by 11 bases and J by 6 bases, with 17 bases between.

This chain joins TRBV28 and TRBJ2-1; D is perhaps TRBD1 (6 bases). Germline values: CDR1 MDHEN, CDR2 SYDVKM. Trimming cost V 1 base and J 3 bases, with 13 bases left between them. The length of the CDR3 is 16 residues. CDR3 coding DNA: TGTGCCAGCAGTTTATCAGGTGGGGGACACTACAATGAGCAGTTCTTC. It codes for CASSLSGGGHYNEQFF.

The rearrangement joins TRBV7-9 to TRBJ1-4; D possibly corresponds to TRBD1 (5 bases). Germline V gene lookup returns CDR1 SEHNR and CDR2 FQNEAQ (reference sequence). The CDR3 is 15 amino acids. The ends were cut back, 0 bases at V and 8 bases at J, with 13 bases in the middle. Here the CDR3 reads CASSLAQGGYEKLFF. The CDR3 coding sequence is TGTGCCAGCAGCTTAGCCCAGGGCGGTTACGAAAAACTGTTTTTT.

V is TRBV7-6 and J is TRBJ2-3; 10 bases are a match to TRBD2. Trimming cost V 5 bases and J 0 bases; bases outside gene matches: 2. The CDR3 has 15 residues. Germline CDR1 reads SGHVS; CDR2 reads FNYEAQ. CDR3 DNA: TGTGCCAGCAGCAAACTAGCGGGGAGCACAGATACGCAGTATTTT. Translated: CASSKLAGSTDTQYF.

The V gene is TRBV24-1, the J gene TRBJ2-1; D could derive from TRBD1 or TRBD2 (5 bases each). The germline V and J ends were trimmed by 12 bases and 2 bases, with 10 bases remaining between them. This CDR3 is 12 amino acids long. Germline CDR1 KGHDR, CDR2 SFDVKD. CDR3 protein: CASGAAYNEQFF. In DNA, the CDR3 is TGTGCCTCCGGGGCAGCCTACAATGAGCAGTTCTTC.